One and the same sample provided the 6 T cell receptor beta chains below, sequenced in a study of blood T cell repertoires in COVID-19. The assay was immunoSEQ multiplex PCR, and TCRdb's table has in-frame clones only and misses some. This table has 300,000 to 450,000 clones, 85% appearing once. Sequenced: peripheral blood. Receptors were obtained from a woman aged 18-29 years with acute or convalescent COVID-19.

The genes are TRBV7-6 and TRBJ2-1; D perhaps matches TRBD2 (6 bases). Trimming cost V 5 bases and J 9 bases, with 20 bases left between them. From germline, CDR1 is SGHVS and CDR2 FNYEAQ. CDR3 length: 15 residues. The CDR3 sequence is CASSAGGVELSEQFF. In DNA, the CDR3 is TGTGCCAGCAGCGCCGGAGGGGTTGAATTGAGTGAGCAGTTCTTC.

The chain recombines TRBV2 with TRBJ2-7; no clear D gene. The ends were cut back, 6 bases at V and 1 base at J, with 4 bases in the middle. The CDR3 has 11 residues. In germline, CDR1 is SNHLY, CDR2 FYNNEI. Here the CDR3 reads CASRASYEQYF. The CDR3 DNA sequence: TGTGCCAGCAGAGCTTCCTACGAGCAGTACTTC. Variable domain in full (rest from reference TRBV2 and TRBJ2-7): EPEVTQTPSHQVTQMGQEVILRCVPISNHLYFYWYRQILGQKVEFLVSFYNNEISEKSEIFDDQFSVERPDGSNFTLKIRSTKLEDSAMYFCASRASYEQYFGPGTRLTVT.

This chain uses TRBV7-2 with TRBJ2-7; D is unclear. Germline CDR1 SGHTA, CDR2 FQGNSA. The CDR3 loop spans 15 amino acids. Trimming removed 1 base at V and 0 bases at J, with 10 bases between. CDR3 residues: CASSLDRPDSYEQYF. The DNA for the CDR3 is TGTGCCAGCAGCTTAGATCGCCCAGACTCCTACGAGCAGTACTTC.

This clone was seen just once. V is TRBV18 and J is TRBJ2-1; 10 bases agree with TRBD2. J lost 8 bases, V lost 2 bases, and 9 bases had no gene match. Germline values: CDR1 KGHSH, CDR2 LQKENI. This CDR3 is built from 16 residues. CDR3 nucleotides: TGTGCCAGCTCACCAGCTCTAGCGGGAGTCTCCCATGAGCAGTTCTTC. It is translated as CASSPALAGVSHEQFF.

This rearrangement joins TRBV7-9 to TRBJ1-5; no firm D call. The CDR3 is 12 residues long. Trimming took off 7 bases at V and 5 bases at J, with 9 bases between the two ends. The V gene's germline CDR1 is SEHNR and CDR2 FQNEAQ (reference sequence). The CDR3 DNA is TGTGCCAGCACCCGGGAGGATCAGCCCCAGCATTTT. Residues: CASTREDQPQHF.

This chain uses TRBV27 with TRBJ2-3; 8 bases map to TRBD2. The ends lost 4 bases at V and 0 bases at J; junction bases unmatched: 9. The germline V gene encodes CDR1 MNHEY and CDR2 SMNVEV (reference sequence). The CDR3 covers 17 residues. The CDR3 loop is CASSSGPSGLSTDTQYF. The CDR3 bases are TGTGCCAGCAGTTCTGGGCCTAGCGGGCTTAGCACAGATACGCAGTATTTT.